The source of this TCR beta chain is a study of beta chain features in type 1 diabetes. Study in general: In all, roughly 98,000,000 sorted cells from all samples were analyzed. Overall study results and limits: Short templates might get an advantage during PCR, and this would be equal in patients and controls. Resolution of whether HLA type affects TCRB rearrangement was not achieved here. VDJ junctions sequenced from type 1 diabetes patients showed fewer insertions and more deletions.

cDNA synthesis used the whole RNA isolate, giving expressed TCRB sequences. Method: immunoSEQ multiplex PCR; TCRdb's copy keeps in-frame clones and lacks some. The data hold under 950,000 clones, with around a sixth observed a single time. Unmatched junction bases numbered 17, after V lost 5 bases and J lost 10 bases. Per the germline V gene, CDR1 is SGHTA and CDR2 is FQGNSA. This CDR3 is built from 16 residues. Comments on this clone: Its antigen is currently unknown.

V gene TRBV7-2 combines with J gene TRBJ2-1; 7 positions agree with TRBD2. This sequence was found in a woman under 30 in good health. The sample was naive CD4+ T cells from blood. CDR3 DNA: TGTGCCAGCAGCACCCCCTCGGGGGAGGGAATGGGGGAGCAGTTCTTC. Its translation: CASSTPSGEGMGEQFF.